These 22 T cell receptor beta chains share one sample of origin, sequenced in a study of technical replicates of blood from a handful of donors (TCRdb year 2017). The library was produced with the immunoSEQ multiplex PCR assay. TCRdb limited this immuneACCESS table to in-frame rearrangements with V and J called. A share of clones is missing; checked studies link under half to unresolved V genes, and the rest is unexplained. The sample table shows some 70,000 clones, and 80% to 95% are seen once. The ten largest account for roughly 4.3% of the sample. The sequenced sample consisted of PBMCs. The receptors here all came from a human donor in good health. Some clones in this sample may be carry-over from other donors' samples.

In DNA, the CDR3 is TGCGCCAGCAGCCAAGATGGGACGGGGGGGTTGAATGAGCAGTTCTTC. It is translated as CASSQDGTGGLNEQFF. V and J are TRBV4-3 and TRBJ2-1; TRBD2 matches 8 bases. Germline trimming cut 0 bases from V and 7 bases from J; bases unmatched to any gene: 8. Germline V gives CDR1 LGHNA, CDR2 YSLEER. CDR3 size: 16 residues.

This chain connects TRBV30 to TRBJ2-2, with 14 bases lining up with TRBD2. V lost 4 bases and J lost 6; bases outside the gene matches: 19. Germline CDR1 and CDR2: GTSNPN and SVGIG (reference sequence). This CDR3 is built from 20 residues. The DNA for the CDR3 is TGTGCCTGGACTCGAACCTCGGGACTAGCGGGAGTATATATCGCCGGGGAGCTGTTTTTT. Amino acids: CAWTRTSGLAGVYIAGELFF.

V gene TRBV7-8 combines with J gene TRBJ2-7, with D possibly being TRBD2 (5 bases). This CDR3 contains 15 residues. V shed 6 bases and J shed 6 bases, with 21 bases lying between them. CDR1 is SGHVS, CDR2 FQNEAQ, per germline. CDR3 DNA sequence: TGTGCCAGCAGTAGCCAGAGGACTGCGTCTTTCGAGCAGTACTTC. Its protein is CASSSQRTASFEQYF.

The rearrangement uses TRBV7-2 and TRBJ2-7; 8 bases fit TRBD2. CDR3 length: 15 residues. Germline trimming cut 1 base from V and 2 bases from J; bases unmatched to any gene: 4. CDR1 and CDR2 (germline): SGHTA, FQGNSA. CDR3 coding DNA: TGTGCCAGCAGCTTAGGACTAGCGTACGCCTACGAGCAGTACTTC. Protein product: CASSLGLAYAYEQYF.

The CDR3 DNA is TGTGCCAGCAGTACCGACAGGCGCGGGGGCTATGGCTACACCTTC. This gives the protein CASSTDRRGGYGYTF. The chain uses TRBV7-9 and TRBJ1-2, with D perhaps TRBD1 (6 bases). V lost 6 bases and J 4 bases, leaving 18 bases between the germline ends. The CDR3 consists of 15 residues. CDR1 SEHNR and CDR2 FQNEAQ come from the germline V gene (reference sequence).

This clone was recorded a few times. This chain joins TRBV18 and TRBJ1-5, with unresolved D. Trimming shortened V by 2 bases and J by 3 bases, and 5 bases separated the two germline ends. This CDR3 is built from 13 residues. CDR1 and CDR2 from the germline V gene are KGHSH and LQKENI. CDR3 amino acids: CASSPEINQPQHF. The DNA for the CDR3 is TGTGCCAGCTCACCAGAGATCAATCAGCCCCAGCATTTT. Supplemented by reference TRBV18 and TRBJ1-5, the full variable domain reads NAGVMQNPRHLVRRRGQEARLRCSPMKGHSHVYWYRQLPEEGLKFMVYLQKENIIDESGMPKERFSAEFPKEGPSILRIQQVVRGDSAAYFCASSPEINQPQHFGDGTRLSIL.

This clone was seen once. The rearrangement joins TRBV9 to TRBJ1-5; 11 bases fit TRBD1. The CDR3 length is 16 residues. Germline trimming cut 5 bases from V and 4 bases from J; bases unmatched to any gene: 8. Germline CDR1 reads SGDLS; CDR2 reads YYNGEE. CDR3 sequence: CASSPDRGLGNQPQHF. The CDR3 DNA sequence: TGTGCCAGCAGTCCGGACAGGGGGCTTGGTAATCAGCCCCAGCATTTT.

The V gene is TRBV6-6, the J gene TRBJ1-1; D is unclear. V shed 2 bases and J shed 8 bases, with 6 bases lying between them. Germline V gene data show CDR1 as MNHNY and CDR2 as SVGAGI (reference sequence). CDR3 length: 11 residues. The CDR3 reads CASSYLGEAFF. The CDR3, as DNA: TGTGCCAGCAGTTACCTAGGAGAAGCTTTCTTT.

The CDR3 sequence: CAWTFRRGEQYF. The CDR3 coding sequence is TGTGCCTGGACTTTCCGACGGGGCGAGCAGTACTTC. This chain connects TRBV30 to TRBJ2-7; maybe TRBD2 (5 bases). Trimming took off 4 bases at V and 6 bases at J, with 13 bases between the two ends. In germline, CDR1 is GTSNPN, CDR2 SVGIG (reference sequence). There are 12 residues in the CDR3.

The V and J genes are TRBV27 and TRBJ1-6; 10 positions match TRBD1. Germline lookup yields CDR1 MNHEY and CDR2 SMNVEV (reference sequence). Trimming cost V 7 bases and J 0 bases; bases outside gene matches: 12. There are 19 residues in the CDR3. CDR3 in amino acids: CASNSSGTGVGSYNSPLHF. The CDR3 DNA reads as TGTGCCAGCAACTCCTCCGGGACAGGGGTTGGCTCCTATAATTCACCCCTCCACTTT.

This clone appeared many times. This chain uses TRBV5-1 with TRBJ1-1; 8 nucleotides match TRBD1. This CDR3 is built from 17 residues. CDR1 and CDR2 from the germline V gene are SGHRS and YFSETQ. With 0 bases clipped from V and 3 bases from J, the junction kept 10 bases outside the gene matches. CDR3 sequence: CASSLAKTGGGHTEAFF. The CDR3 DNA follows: TGCGCCAGCAGCTTGGCAAAAACAGGGGGGGGGCACACTGAAGCTTTCTTT.

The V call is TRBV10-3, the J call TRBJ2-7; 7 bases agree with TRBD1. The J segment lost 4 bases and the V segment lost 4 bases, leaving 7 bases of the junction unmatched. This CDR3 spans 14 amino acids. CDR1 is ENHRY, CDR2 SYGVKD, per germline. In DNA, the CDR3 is TGTGCCATCAGTGGAGGGGGACAGCCGTACGAGCAGTACTTC. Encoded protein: CAISGGGQPYEQYF.

CDR3 DNA: TGTGCCAGCAGTACCACAGGGGTGAATTCACCCCTCCACTTT. It encodes CASSTTGVNSPLHF. V and J are TRBV2 and TRBJ1-6; 7 bases are a match to TRBD1. Germline V gives CDR1 SNHLY, CDR2 FYNNEI. Germline trimming cut 5 bases from V and 7 bases from J; bases unmatched to any gene: 5. The CDR3 totals 14 residues. Full variable domain (missing parts from reference TRBV2 and TRBJ1-6): EPEVTQTPSHQVTQMGQEVILRCVPISNHLYFYWYRQILGQKVEFLVSFYNNEISEKSEIFDDQFSVERPDGSNFTLKIRSTKLEDSAMYFCASSTTGVNSPLHFGNGTRLTVT.

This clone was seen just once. The chain's CDR3 is CAIAPGTSGSPWGTQYF. The CDR3, as DNA: TGTGCCATCGCCCCCGGGACTAGCGGGAGCCCATGGGGGACCCAGTACTTC. V is TRBV10-3 and J is TRBJ2-5; 14 positions agree with TRBD2. Germline-derived CDR1 and CDR2 are ENHRY and SYGVKD. Losses at the gene ends were 8 bases for V and 7 bases for J; bases not matched to a gene: 15. This CDR3 comprises 17 residues.

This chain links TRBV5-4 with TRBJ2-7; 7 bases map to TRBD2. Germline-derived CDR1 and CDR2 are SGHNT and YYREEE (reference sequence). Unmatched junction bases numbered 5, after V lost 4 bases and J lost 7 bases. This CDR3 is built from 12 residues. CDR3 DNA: TGTGCCAGCAGCCCCCGGGGAGGGGAGCAGTACTTC. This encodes CASSPRGGEQYF.

The CDR3 protein is CASSLASGGNTGELFF. The CDR3 nucleotides read TGCGCCAGCAGCTTGGCAAGCGGGGGGAACACCGGGGAGCTGTTTTTT. V is TRBV5-1 and J is TRBJ2-2, with 8 nucleotides matching TRBD2. CDR1 and CDR2 from the germline V gene are SGHRS and YFSETQ. The CDR3 has 16 amino acids. J lost 1 base, V lost 0 bases, and 2 bases had no gene match.

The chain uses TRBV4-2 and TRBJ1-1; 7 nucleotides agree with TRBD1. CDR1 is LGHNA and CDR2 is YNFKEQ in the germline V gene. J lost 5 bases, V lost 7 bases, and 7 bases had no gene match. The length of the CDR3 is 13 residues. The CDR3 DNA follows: TGTGCCAGCAACCACCCAGGGGGGACTGAAGCTTTCTTT. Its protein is CASNHPGGTEAFF.

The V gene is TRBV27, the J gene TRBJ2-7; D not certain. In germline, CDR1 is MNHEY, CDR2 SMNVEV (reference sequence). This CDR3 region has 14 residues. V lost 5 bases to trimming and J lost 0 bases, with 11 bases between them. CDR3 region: CASSTVVHSYEQYF. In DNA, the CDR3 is TGTGCCAGCAGTACAGTGGTACACTCCTACGAGCAGTACTTC.

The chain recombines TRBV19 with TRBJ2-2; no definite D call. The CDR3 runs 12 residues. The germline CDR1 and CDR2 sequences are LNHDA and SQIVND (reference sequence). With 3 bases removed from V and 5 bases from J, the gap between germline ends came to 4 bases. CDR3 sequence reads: CASSMRTGELFF. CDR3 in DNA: TGTGCCAGTAGTATGCGGACCGGGGAGCTGTTTTTT.

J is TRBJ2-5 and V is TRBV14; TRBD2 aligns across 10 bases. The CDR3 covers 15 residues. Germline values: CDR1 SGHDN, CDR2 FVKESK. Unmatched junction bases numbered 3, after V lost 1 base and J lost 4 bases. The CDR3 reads CASSQVLAGVETQYF. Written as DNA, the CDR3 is TGTGCCAGCAGCCAAGTCCTAGCGGGGGTAGAGACCCAGTACTTC.

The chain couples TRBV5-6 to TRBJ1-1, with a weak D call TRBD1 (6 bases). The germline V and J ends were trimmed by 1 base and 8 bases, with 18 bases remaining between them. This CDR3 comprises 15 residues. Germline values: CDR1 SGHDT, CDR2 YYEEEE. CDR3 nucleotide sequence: TGTGCCAGCAGCTTGCGGGGCAGGGGATCTCCGGAAGCTTTCTTT. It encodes CASSLRGRGSPEAFF.

The CDR3 DNA reads as TGTGCCAGCAGTGAGTCTCCGGTGTCCTACGAGCAGTACTTC. Translation: CASSESPVSYEQYF. The chain links TRBV2 to TRBJ2-7; D is uncertain. The CDR3 has 14 amino acids. V was trimmed by 3 bases and J by 1 base, leaving 10 bases between them. CDR1 is SNHLY and CDR2 is FYNNEI in the germline V gene.